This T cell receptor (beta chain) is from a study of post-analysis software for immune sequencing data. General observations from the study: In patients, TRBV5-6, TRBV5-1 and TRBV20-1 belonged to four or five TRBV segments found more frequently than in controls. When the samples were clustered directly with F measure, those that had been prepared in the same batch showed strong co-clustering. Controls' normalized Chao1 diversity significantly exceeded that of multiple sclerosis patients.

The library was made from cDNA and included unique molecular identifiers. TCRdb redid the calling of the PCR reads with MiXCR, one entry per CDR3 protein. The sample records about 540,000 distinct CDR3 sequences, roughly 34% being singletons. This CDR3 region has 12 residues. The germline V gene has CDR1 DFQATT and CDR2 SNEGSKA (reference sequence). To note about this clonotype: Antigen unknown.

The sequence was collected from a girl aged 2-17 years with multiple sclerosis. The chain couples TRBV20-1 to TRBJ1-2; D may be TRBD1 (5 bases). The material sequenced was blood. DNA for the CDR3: TGCGGGGGGGACGTTACTGCCTATGGCTACACCTTC. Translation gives CGGDVTAYGYTF.